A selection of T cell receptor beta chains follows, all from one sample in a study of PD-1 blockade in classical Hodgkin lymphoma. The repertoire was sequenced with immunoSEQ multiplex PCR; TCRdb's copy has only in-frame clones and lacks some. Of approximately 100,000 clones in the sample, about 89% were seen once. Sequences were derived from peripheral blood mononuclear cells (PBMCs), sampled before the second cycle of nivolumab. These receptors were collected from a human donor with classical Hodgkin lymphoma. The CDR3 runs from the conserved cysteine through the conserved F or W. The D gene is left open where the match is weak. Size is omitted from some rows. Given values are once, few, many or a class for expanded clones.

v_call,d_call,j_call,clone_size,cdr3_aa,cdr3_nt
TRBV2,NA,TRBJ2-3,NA,CASSGGGDPSADTQYF,TGTGCCAGCAGCGGAGGGGGGGACCCAAGCGCAGATACGCAGTATTTT
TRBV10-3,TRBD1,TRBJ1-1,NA,CASRVGQGDTEAFF,TGTGCCAGCAGGGTAGGACAGGGGGACACTGAAGCTTTCTTT
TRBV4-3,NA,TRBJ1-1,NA,CASRGGNTEAFF,TGCGCCAGCAGGGGGGGAAACACTGAAGCTTTCTTT
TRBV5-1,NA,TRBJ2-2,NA,CASSLVIGGNTGELFF,TGCGCCAGCAGCTTGGTCATTGGAGGGAACACCGGGGAGCTGTTTTTT
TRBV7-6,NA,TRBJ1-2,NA,CASSPSTGDNYGYTF,TGTGCCAGCAGCCCCTCGACAGGAGATAACTATGGCTACACCTTC
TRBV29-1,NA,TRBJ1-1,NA,CSAGDRSEAFF,TGCAGCGCAGGGGATCGGAGTGAAGCTTTCTTT
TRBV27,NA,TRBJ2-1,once,CASSPNRVEQFF,TGTGCCAGCAGTCCGAACAGGGTTGAGCAGTTCTTC
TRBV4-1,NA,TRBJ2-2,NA,CASSQLLRPDTGELFF,TGCGCCAGCAGCCAGCTACTCCGGCCGGACACCGGGGAGCTGTTTTTT
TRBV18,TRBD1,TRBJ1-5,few,CASSPPLTGADQPQHF,TGTGCCAGCTCACCACCCCTGACAGGGGCGGATCAGCCCCAGCATTTT
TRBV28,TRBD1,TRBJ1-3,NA,CASSSPGGNSNTIYF,TGTGCCAGCAGTTCGCCAGGGGGCAACTCAAACACCATATATTTT
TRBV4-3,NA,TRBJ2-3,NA,CASSQDGSRADTQYF,TGCGCCAGCAGCCAAGATGGGTCTCGGGCAGATACGCAGTATTTT
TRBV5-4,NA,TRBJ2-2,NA,CASRETGNTGELFF,TGTGCCAGCAGGGAGACGGGAAACACCGGGGAGCTGTTTTTT
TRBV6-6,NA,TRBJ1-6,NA,CASINPGGWSLHF,TGTGCCAGCATCAACCCCGGGGGCTGGTCCCTCCACTTT
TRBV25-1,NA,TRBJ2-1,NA,CASSDPGTPLFEQFF,TGTGCCAGCAGTGACCCCGGGACCCCCCTCTTTGAGCAGTTCTTC
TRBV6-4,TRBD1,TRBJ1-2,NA,CASSRTGGENYGYTF,TGTGCCAGCAGTCGAACAGGGGGTGAAAACTATGGCTACACCTTC
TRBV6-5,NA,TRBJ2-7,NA,CASSYSAPPYEQYF,TGTGCCAGCAGTTACTCCGCTCCCCCCTACGAGCAGTACTTC
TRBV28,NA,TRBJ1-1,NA,CASRLSWAGAFF,TGTGCCAGCAGACTATCTTGGGCCGGAGCTTTCTTT
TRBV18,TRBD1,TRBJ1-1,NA,CASSPPGQINTEAFF,TGTGCCAGCTCACCACCGGGACAGATAAACACTGAAGCTTTCTTT
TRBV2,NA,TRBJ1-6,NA,CASSVRAAYNSPLHF,TGTGCCAGCAGTGTGAGGGCAGCTTATAATTCACCCCTCCACTTT
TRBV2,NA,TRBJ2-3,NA,CASSESVEASTDTQYF,TGTGCCAGCAGTGAAAGTGTTGAGGCGAGCACAGATACGCAGTATTTT
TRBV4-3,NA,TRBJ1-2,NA,CASSQGRKGAGYTF,TGCGCCAGCAGCCAAGGGCGGAAAGGGGCTGGCTACACCTTC
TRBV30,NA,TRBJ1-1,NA,CAWSDSMNTEAFF,TGTGCCTGGAGTGACAGCATGAACACTGAAGCTTTCTTT
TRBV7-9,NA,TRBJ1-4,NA,CASSPNHNEKLFF,TGTGCCAGCAGCCCGAACCATAATGAAAAACTGTTTTTT
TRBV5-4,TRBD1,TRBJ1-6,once,CASSAPGTGGDGSPLHF,TGTGCCAGCAGTGCGCCCGGGACAGGGGGCGATGGTTCACCCCTCCACTTT
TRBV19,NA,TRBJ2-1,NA,CASSINPPNDEQFF,TGTGCCAGTAGTATAAACCCTCCAAACGATGAGCAGTTCTTC